Listed below are T cell receptor beta chains from one sample, sequenced in a study of cytomegalovirus exposure and HLA in healthy donors. The data were produced by immunoSEQ multiplex PCR, yet TCRdb's version contains in-frame clones alone and is incomplete. The repertoire consists of about 270,000 clones, with more than 55% occurring once and the leading ten covering under 3%. Sequencing used PBMCs. These receptors came from a female donor in good health and CMV-seronegative. Both conserved end residues are part of each CDR3. The D gene is left open where the match is weak.

v_call	j_call	d_call	cdr3_aa
TRBV6-1	TRBJ2-7	NA	CASSERQSYPYEQYF
TRBV21-1	TRBJ2-7	NA	CASSKELAAPYTGGLYEQYF
TRBV2	TRBJ2-5	NA	CASSGQTLRKQYF
TRBV9	TRBJ2-1	NA	CASTTGTMEVNEQFF
TRBV4-2	TRBJ1-1	NA	CASSQGTGTRRAFF
TRBV19	TRBJ1-2	NA	CASSIGGFWTGGYTF
TRBV5-1	TRBJ2-1	TRBD1	CASSPQGSRYNEQFF
TRBV19	TRBJ2-7	TRBD2	CASSMGLAGGPTRYEQYF
TRBV7-9	TRBJ2-5	TRBD1	CASRQQGYQETQYF
TRBV5-1	TRBJ2-7	TRBD1	CASSLQTGTGAYEQYF
TRBV5-1	TRBJ2-7	TRBD2	CASSSGGTSGNYEQYF
TRBV6-5	TRBJ1-6	TRBD1	CASRQGVSLFSPLHF
TRBV28	TRBJ2-1	NA	CASSPGPSRDNEQFF
TRBV2	TRBJ2-2	TRBD2	CASSERRSGKKTGELFF
TRBV19	TRBJ2-5	TRBD1	CASSARTGNGETQYF
TRBV9	TRBJ2-7	TRBD1	CASSGTGGPYEQYF
TRBV11-2	TRBJ1-4	NA	CASSLEVGATNEKLFF
TRBV29-1	TRBJ1-2	NA	CSVEDLGHPTNYGYTF
TRBV30	TRBJ2-1	NA	CAWSRDSGEYNEQFF
TRBV5-6	TRBJ2-1	TRBD1	CASFTNRGPYNEQFF
TRBV30	TRBJ1-1	TRBD1	CAWSLEGATEAFF
TRBV7-8	TRBJ1-5	TRBD1	CASSRGQGGNQPQHF
TRBV11-2	TRBJ2-7	TRBD1	CASSSGQGGYEQYF
TRBV4-1	TRBJ1-2	NA	CASSRPHAGTNYGYTF
TRBV5-1	TRBJ2-3	NA	CASSLAGEVLHTQYF
TRBV2	TRBJ1-1	NA	CASRPEGTGTEAFF
TRBV11-2	TRBJ1-1	NA	CASSQRDLQTEAFF
TRBV2	TRBJ1-2	NA	CASMRQETNYGYTF